This is a list of T cell receptor beta chains from one sample in a study of naive and memory T cell subsets. MiXCR, run by TCRdb on the UMI-ligation and nested PCR reads, gives a single entry per CDR3 protein. This sample has about 150,000 distinct CDR3 sequences, with roughly 22% found just once. Sequenced input: naive CD4+ T cells from blood. Receptors were obtained from a human donor in good health. The CDR3 runs from the conserved cysteine through the conserved F or W. Each record gives: D gene, J gene, V gene, clone size, CDR3 protein, CDR3 DNA. The D gene is left open where the match is weak. The size of a clone is reported for some rows only, either as once, few or many, or as a class for expanded clones.

d_call: TRBD2
j_call: TRBJ2-1
v_call: TRBV11-2
clone_size: few
cdr3_aa: CASSPGLARLWNEQFF
cdr3_nt: TGTGCCAGCAGCCCTGGACTAGCGAGACTCTGGAATGAGCAGTTCTTC

d_call: NA
j_call: TRBJ1-2
v_call: TRBV29-1
clone_size: few
cdr3_aa: CSVQLNYGYTF
cdr3_nt: TGCAGCGTTCAGCTTAACTATGGCTACACCTTC

d_call: NA
j_call: TRBJ2-3
v_call: TRBV9
clone_size: few
cdr3_aa: CASSVGADTQYF
cdr3_nt: TGTGCCAGCAGCGTAGGGGCAGATACGCAGTATTTT

d_call: NA
j_call: TRBJ1-6
v_call: TRBV19
clone_size: NA
cdr3_aa: CASSRTVNSPLHF
cdr3_nt: TGTGCCAGTAGTAGGACAGTGAATTCACCCCTCCACTTT

d_call: NA
j_call: TRBJ2-7
v_call: TRBV20-1
clone_size: few
cdr3_aa: CSARVPPSVSRSSYEQYF
cdr3_nt: TGCAGTGCTAGAGTCCCCCCTAGCGTGTCGCGGAGCTCCTACGAGCAGTACTTC

d_call: NA
j_call: TRBJ2-1
v_call: TRBV19
clone_size: many
cdr3_aa: CASSGAGWFNEQFF
cdr3_nt: TGTGCCAGTAGTGGTGCGGGATGGTTCAATGAGCAGTTCTTC

d_call: NA
j_call: TRBJ2-1
v_call: TRBV7-9
clone_size: few
cdr3_aa: CASSSGGAGDEQFF
cdr3_nt: TGTGCCAGCAGCTCCGGCGGAGCTGGAGATGAGCAGTTCTTC

d_call: TRBD2
j_call: TRBJ2-1
v_call: TRBV12-3/TRBV12-4
clone_size: NA
cdr3_aa: CASSLLAGVGHEQFF
cdr3_nt: TGTGCCAGCAGTTTACTAGCGGGAGTCGGGCATGAGCAGTTCTTC

d_call: NA
j_call: TRBJ1-1
v_call: TRBV20-1
clone_size: NA
cdr3_aa: CSARAGTRMNTEAFF
cdr3_nt: TGCAGTGCTAGAGCTGGGACCCGGATGAACACTGAAGCTTTCTTT

d_call: NA
j_call: TRBJ2-6
v_call: TRBV11-1
clone_size: NA
cdr3_aa: CASSLWEPSGANVLTF
cdr3_nt: TGTGCCAGCAGCTTATGGGAGCCCTCTGGGGCCAACGTCCTGACTTTC

d_call: NA
j_call: TRBJ1-3
v_call: TRBV7-2
clone_size: NA
cdr3_aa: CASSLAWGRNTIYF
cdr3_nt: TGTGCCAGCAGCTTAGCGTGGGGCAGAAACACCATATATTTT

d_call: TRBD2
j_call: TRBJ2-3
v_call: TRBV7-3
clone_size: once
cdr3_aa: CASSFSGMRADTQYF
cdr3_nt: TGTGCCAGCAGTTTTAGCGGGATGCGTGCAGATACGCAGTATTTT

d_call: NA
j_call: TRBJ2-7
v_call: TRBV28
clone_size: few
cdr3_aa: CASSLIGGEGYEQYF
cdr3_nt: TGTGCCAGCAGTTTAATCGGCGGGGAAGGTTACGAGCAGTACTTC

d_call: NA
j_call: TRBJ1-2
v_call: TRBV28
clone_size: few
cdr3_aa: CASSSFRAPTYNYGYTF
cdr3_nt: TGTGCCAGCAGTTCCTTCAGGGCGCCGACGTATAACTATGGCTACACCTTC

d_call: NA
j_call: TRBJ1-4
v_call: TRBV18
clone_size: few
cdr3_aa: CASSPMRGNEKLFF
cdr3_nt: TGTGCCAGCTCACCTATGCGGGGTAATGAAAAACTGTTTTTT

d_call: TRBD2
j_call: TRBJ2-7
v_call: TRBV29-1
clone_size: few
cdr3_aa: CSVVPSGTNEQYF
cdr3_nt: TGCAGCGTTGTACCGAGCGGGACCAACGAGCAGTACTTC

d_call: NA
j_call: TRBJ1-1
v_call: TRBV6-5
clone_size: NA
cdr3_aa: CASSCDGQPAFF
cdr3_nt: TGTGCCAGCAGTTGCGATGGGCAGCCAGCTTTCTTT

d_call: TRBD1
j_call: TRBJ2-1
v_call: TRBV19
clone_size: few
cdr3_aa: CASSKRTGGEFRQFF
cdr3_nt: TGTGCCAGTAGTAAACGGACAGGTGGGGAGTTTCGGCAGTTCTTC

d_call: TRBD2
j_call: TRBJ2-1
v_call: TRBV7-8
clone_size: few
cdr3_aa: CASSLNPPGLAGVNEQFF
cdr3_nt: TGTGCCAGCAGCTTAAATCCACCGGGACTAGCGGGAGTCAATGAGCAGTTCTTC

d_call: TRBD2
j_call: TRBJ2-1
v_call: TRBV12-3/TRBV12-4
clone_size: many
cdr3_aa: CASSRQQKRDYFDNEQFF
cdr3_nt: TGTGCCAGCAGTCGGCAACAAAAGCGGGATTATTTCGACAATGAGCAGTTCTTC

d_call: TRBD1
j_call: TRBJ1-5
v_call: TRBV3-1
clone_size: NA
cdr3_aa: CASSRGDSQPQHF
cdr3_nt: TGTGCCAGCAGCCGCGGGGACAGTCAGCCCCAGCATTTT

d_call: TRBD2
j_call: TRBJ2-1
v_call: TRBV12-3/TRBV12-4
clone_size: NA
cdr3_aa: CASSLTSGPSYNEQFF
cdr3_nt: TGTGCCAGCAGTTTAACTAGCGGGCCTTCCTACAATGAGCAGTTCTTC

d_call: NA
j_call: TRBJ1-2
v_call: TRBV4-3
clone_size: NA
cdr3_aa: CASSQGGGYTF
cdr3_nt: TGCGCCAGCAGCCAAGGCGGTGGCTACACCTTC

d_call: NA
j_call: TRBJ1-5
v_call: TRBV7-2
clone_size: NA
cdr3_aa: CASSHGGLQHF
cdr3_nt: TGTGCCAGCAGCCACGGAGGGCTCCAGCATTTT

d_call: NA
j_call: TRBJ1-3
v_call: TRBV20-1
clone_size: NA
cdr3_aa: CSARAPPSGNTIYF
cdr3_nt: TGCAGTGCTAGAGCACCTCCATCTGGAAACACCATATATTTT

d_call: TRBD2
j_call: TRBJ2-1
v_call: TRBV10-3
clone_size: few
cdr3_aa: CAISEIGGGRILKRGEQFF
cdr3_nt: TGTGCCATCAGTGAAATCGGGGGCGGGAGGATATTGAAAAGGGGTGAGCAGTTCTTC

d_call: TRBD2
j_call: TRBJ2-1
v_call: TRBV12-3/TRBV12-4
clone_size: NA
cdr3_aa: CASSTSLAGVRIDEQFF
cdr3_nt: TGTGCCAGCAGTACCTCCTTAGCGGGAGTCCGTATCGATGAGCAGTTCTTC

d_call: NA
j_call: TRBJ2-3
v_call: TRBV15
clone_size: few
cdr3_aa: CATSKDYGVASDTQYF
cdr3_nt: TGTGCCACCAGCAAAGACTATGGGGTAGCCTCAGATACGCAGTATTTT

d_call: NA
j_call: TRBJ2-1
v_call: TRBV15
clone_size: few
cdr3_aa: CATSRDRGNEQFF
cdr3_nt: TGTGCCACCAGCAGAGATCGGGGCAATGAGCAGTTCTTC

d_call: TRBD1
j_call: TRBJ2-1
v_call: TRBV4-1
clone_size: many
cdr3_aa: CASSQELGGNNEQFF
cdr3_nt: TGCGCCAGCAGCCAAGAGCTAGGGGGCAACAATGAGCAGTTCTTC

d_call: NA
j_call: TRBJ2-1
v_call: TRBV6-1
clone_size: few
cdr3_aa: CASSEQLVFEQFF
cdr3_nt: TGTGCCAGCAGTGAACAGTTAGTGTTTGAGCAGTTCTTC

d_call: TRBD1
j_call: TRBJ1-1
v_call: TRBV12-5
clone_size: NA
cdr3_aa: CASGRQGRGTEAFF
cdr3_nt: TGTGCTAGTGGGAGACAGGGCAGGGGCACTGAAGCTTTCTTT

d_call: NA
j_call: TRBJ1-4
v_call: TRBV6-5
clone_size: few
cdr3_aa: CASSYFRGRGEKLFF
cdr3_nt: TGTGCCAGCAGTTACTTCCGGGGGCGAGGGGAAAAACTGTTTTTT

d_call: TRBD2
j_call: TRBJ2-3
v_call: TRBV19
clone_size: NA
cdr3_aa: CASGQGGGSTDTQYF
cdr3_nt: TGTGCCAGTGGCCAAGGCGGGGGGAGCACAGATACGCAGTATTTT

d_call: NA
j_call: TRBJ2-3
v_call: TRBV7-3
clone_size: NA
cdr3_aa: CASSFSGGADTQYF
cdr3_nt: TGTGCCAGCAGCTTCTCCGGCGGGGCAGATACGCAGTATTTT

d_call: NA
j_call: TRBJ1-5
v_call: TRBV29-1
clone_size: NA
cdr3_aa: CSVGWGAQPQHF
cdr3_nt: TGCAGCGTTGGGTGGGGGGCTCAGCCCCAGCATTTT

d_call: TRBD1
j_call: TRBJ2-3
v_call: TRBV2
clone_size: NA
cdr3_aa: CASSDRTGDTDTQYF
cdr3_nt: TGTGCCAGCAGTGATAGAACAGGGGACACAGATACGCAGTATTTT

d_call: TRBD1
j_call: TRBJ1-2
v_call: TRBV6-1
clone_size: few
cdr3_aa: CASRTGTYGYTF
cdr3_nt: TGTGCCAGCAGGACAGGGACCTATGGCTACACCTTC

d_call: TRBD1
j_call: TRBJ1-5
v_call: TRBV11-2
clone_size: NA
cdr3_aa: CASSLDLGGGLSNQPQHF
cdr3_nt: TGTGCCAGCAGCTTAGATTTAGGAGGGGGCCTTAGCAATCAGCCCCAGCATTTT

d_call: NA
j_call: TRBJ1-2
v_call: TRBV29-1
clone_size: few
cdr3_aa: CSVRGDGGYTF
cdr3_nt: TGCAGCGTCAGGGGAGATGGTGGCTACACCTTC

d_call: NA
j_call: TRBJ2-7
v_call: TRBV20-1
clone_size: few
cdr3_aa: CSAGLTYEQYF
cdr3_nt: TGCAGTGCGGGTCTTACCTACGAGCAGTACTTC

d_call: NA
j_call: TRBJ2-7
v_call: TRBV5-4
clone_size: once
cdr3_aa: CASSLAGRYEQYF
cdr3_nt: TGTGCCAGCAGCTTGGCGGGGCGCTACGAGCAGTACTTC

d_call: NA
j_call: TRBJ2-5
v_call: TRBV12-3/TRBV12-4
clone_size: many
cdr3_aa: CASSPTPGRQETQYF
cdr3_nt: TGTGCCAGCAGTCCTACCCCGGGACGGCAAGAGACCCAGTACTTC

d_call: TRBD1
j_call: TRBJ2-3
v_call: TRBV20-1
clone_size: few
cdr3_aa: CSARWGQGTDTQYF
cdr3_nt: TGCAGTGCGAGGTGGGGACAGGGTACAGATACGCAGTATTTT

d_call: NA
j_call: TRBJ2-1
v_call: TRBV20-1
clone_size: NA
cdr3_aa: CSARDNRTPFF
cdr3_nt: TGCAGTGCTAGAGATAACCGGACTCCGTTCTTC

d_call: NA
j_call: TRBJ2-1
v_call: TRBV2
clone_size: NA
cdr3_aa: CASSTNNRDNEQFF
cdr3_nt: TGTGCCAGCAGTACGAACAATAGAGACAATGAGCAGTTCTTC

d_call: NA
j_call: TRBJ2-3
v_call: TRBV6-6
clone_size: NA
cdr3_aa: CASSPRGSGWGGTDTQYF
cdr3_nt: TGTGCCAGCAGCCCCCGGGGTAGCGGCTGGGGTGGCACAGATACGCAGTATTTT

d_call: TRBD2
j_call: TRBJ2-5
v_call: TRBV19
clone_size: few
cdr3_aa: CASSPLSSGSGKTQYF
cdr3_nt: TGTGCCAGTAGTCCATTATCTAGCGGGAGTGGCAAGACCCAGTACTTC

d_call: TRBD1
j_call: TRBJ2-7
v_call: TRBV6-5
clone_size: NA
cdr3_aa: CASSPDRGLNEQYF
cdr3_nt: TGTGCCAGCAGCCCTGACAGGGGGCTGAACGAGCAGTACTTC

d_call: NA
j_call: TRBJ2-5
v_call: TRBV29-1
clone_size: many
cdr3_aa: CSVSMRLALKLRETQYF
cdr3_nt: TGCAGCGTTAGTATGAGGCTAGCGCTCAAATTGAGGGAGACCCAGTACTTC

d_call: NA
j_call: TRBJ2-1
v_call: TRBV2
clone_size: few
cdr3_aa: CASNSVPYNEQFF
cdr3_nt: TGTGCCAGCAATAGCGTACCTTACAATGAGCAGTTCTTC

d_call: TRBD1
j_call: TRBJ1-5
v_call: TRBV2
clone_size: few
cdr3_aa: CASSNHRDRGNQPQHF
cdr3_nt: TGTGCCAGCAGTAACCATCGGGACAGGGGCAATCAGCCCCAGCATTTT

d_call: NA
j_call: TRBJ2-1
v_call: TRBV12-3/TRBV12-4
clone_size: many
cdr3_aa: CASSLRESNNEQFF
cdr3_nt: TGTGCCAGCAGTTTACGGGAGTCCAACAATGAGCAGTTCTTC

d_call: TRBD2
j_call: TRBJ2-2
v_call: TRBV28
clone_size: few
cdr3_aa: CASSLPRLAANTGELFF
cdr3_nt: TGTGCCAGCAGTTTGCCCCGACTAGCGGCGAACACCGGGGAGCTGTTTTTT

d_call: TRBD2
j_call: TRBJ2-2
v_call: TRBV20-1
clone_size: few
cdr3_aa: CSAPGEGLRTGELFF
cdr3_nt: TGCAGTGCCCCCGGGGAGGGGCTGAGGACCGGGGAGCTGTTTTTT